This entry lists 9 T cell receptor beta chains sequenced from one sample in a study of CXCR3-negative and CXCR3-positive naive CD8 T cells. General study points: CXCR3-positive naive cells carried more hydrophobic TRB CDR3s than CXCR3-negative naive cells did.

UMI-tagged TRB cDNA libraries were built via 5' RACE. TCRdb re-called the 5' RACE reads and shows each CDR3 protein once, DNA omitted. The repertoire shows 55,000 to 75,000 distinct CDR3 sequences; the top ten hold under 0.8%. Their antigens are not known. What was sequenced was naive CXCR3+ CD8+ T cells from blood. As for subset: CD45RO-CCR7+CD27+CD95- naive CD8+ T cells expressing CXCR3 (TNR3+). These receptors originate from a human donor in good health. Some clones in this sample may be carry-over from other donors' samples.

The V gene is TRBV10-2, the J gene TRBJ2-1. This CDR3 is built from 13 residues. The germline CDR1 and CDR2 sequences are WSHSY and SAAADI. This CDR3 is CAISALVYNEQFF.

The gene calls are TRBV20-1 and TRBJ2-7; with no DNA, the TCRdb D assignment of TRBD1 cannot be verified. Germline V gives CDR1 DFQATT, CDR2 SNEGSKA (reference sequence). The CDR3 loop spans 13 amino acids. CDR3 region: CSARDRATYEQYF.

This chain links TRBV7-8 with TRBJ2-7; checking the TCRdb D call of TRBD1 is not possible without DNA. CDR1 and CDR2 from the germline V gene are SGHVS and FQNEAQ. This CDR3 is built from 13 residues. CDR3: CASSHGTGGEQYF.

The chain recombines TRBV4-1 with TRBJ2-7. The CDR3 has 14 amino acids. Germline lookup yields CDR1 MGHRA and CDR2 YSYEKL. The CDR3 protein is CASSQEDRTYEQYF.

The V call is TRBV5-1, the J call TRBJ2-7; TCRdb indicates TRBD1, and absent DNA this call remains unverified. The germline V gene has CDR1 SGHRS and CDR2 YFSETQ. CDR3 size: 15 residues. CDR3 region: CASSLAGQSPYEQYF.

The CDR3 sequence: CASSQELLSYNEQFF. This sequence joins TRBV14 and TRBJ2-1. CDR1 and CDR2 (germline): SGHDN, FVKESK. CDR3 length: 15 residues.

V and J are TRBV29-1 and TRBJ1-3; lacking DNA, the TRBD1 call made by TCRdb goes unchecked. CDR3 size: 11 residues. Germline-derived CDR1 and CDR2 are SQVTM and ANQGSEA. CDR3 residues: CGGDTGNTIYF.

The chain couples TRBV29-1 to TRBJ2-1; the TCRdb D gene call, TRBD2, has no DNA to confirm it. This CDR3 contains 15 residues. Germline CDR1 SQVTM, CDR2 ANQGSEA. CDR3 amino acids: CSVLPPGLGVNEQFF.

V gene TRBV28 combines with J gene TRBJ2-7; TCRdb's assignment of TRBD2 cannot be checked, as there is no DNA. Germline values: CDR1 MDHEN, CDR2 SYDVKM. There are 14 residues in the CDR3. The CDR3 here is CASSLRGSVYEQYF.